This T cell receptor (beta chain) was sequenced during a study of blood T cells in healthy people across ages (dated by TCRdb to the mid-2010s). Turning to the overall study: In model experiments, roughly one uniquely barcoded TCR beta cDNA molecule per two T cells was captured by template switching. To track age-related changes in TCR beta repertoire diversity, the study relied on deep sequencing normalized with unique cDNA molecular identifiers. The donors were divided into four age groups: young (average around 17 years), middle-aged (about 39), aged (about 60) and long-lived (82). To avoid experimental bias, donors of different ages were randomly spread across the sequencing lanes. Two additional independent replicas of 1 million unique cDNA reads from the same blood draw were analyzed for two donors (one aged 18 to 30 and one aged 80 or older).

Donors were a few dozen systemically healthy Caucasian individuals from Russia aged 6 to 90 years. About 9.1 milliliters of peripheral blood were collected from each donor into EDTA-treated Vacutainer tubes. Ficoll-Paque density-gradient centrifugation was used to isolate PBMCs, with at least 7 million per sample. Trizol reagent was used to extract total RNA from PBMCs, with at least 6 micrograms per sample. Naive CD45RAhigh/CD27high T cell percentages were measured by flow cytometry on a PBMC aliquot from every donor. Study-level results and caveats: The long-lived group showed more naive CD4+ T cells, fewer expanded clones and increased TCR diversity than the aged group, suggesting age selection. A strong correlation was found between observed TCR beta diversity and the percentage of naive T cells measured by flow cytometry. Donor CMV infection status was unknown, potentially confounding age-related changes in expanded clonotypes. Observed TCR beta diversity per million T cells fell roughly linearly with age, and a significant reduction was already apparent by age roughly 40. Total diversity estimates from one million sequenced T cells were considered lower bounds and underestimates. Conclusive comparison of naive and antigen-experienced compartments was prevented by the profiling of bulk unsorted PBMCs.

Library generation was performed with 5' RACE. Data came from an Illumina HiSeq 2500. A second roughly 6 to 11 cycle PCR used a sample-barcoded 5' primer and a J-beta primer mix. A unique molecular identifier was introduced onto each TCR beta cDNA molecule by a template-switch 5' adaptor carrying 12 random nucleotides. Each sample yielded at least 2.5 million CDR3-containing paired-end reads. First-strand cDNA synthesis was performed from all RNA using the Mint cDNA synthesis kit, with priming by a TRBC-specific oligonucleotide. Following uracil-DNA glycosylase treatment, a first 18-cycle PCR with universal primers M1SS and BC2_uni_R was performed on all cDNA. As for the original processing: Each sample was normalized by randomly selecting 1 million high-quality reads, each carrying a distinct molecular identifier. Reads sharing molecular identifiers were discarded rather than binned into consensus sequences. CDR3 identification, clonotype clustering and error correction used MiTCR with a Q25 quality threshold and the strictest error-elimination algorithm. A nonparametric unseen species model with Euler transformation was used to estimate lower-bound total TCR beta diversity. The raw public data were reprocessed by TCRdb itself: fastp quality trimming at Q25, MiXCR clonotype calling, in-frame beta chains only. CDR3 protein duplicates are merged, each entry listing the most common genes and DNA. V and J calls and clone size were set by TCRdb, not the authors. Across this sample there are roughly 700,000 distinct CDR3 sequences, with approximately 50% seen only once. In total, the top ten clones hold under 35% of the sample.

This clonotype has at least ten counts. Its antigen is still unknown. Base-call qualities are not available, and no considerably larger clone is one nucleotide away. CDR1 and CDR2 are read off the germline V gene as MNHEY and SVGEGT. The junction carries 14 bases between V and J, which are trimmed by 0 bases and 9 bases respectively. The CDR3 measures 15 amino acids from cysteine to phenylalanine. Only the CDR3 region is kept as DNA, spanning 45 bases read in frame from base 1. The source material was blood. The rearrangement joined TRBV6-2 or TRBV6-3 to TRBJ2-2, with the D gene not confidently named. The receptor was isolated from a woman aged 55-70 years in good health. The DNA is as follows: TGTGCCAGCAGTTACTCGGATCCGGATCTCCGGGAGCTGTTTTTT. It codes for CASSYSDPDLRELFF.